This is a list of T cell receptor beta chains from one sample in a study of T cells in Graves' hyperthyroidism and ophthalmopathy. TCRdb passed the multiplex PCR reads through MiXCR, listing each CDR3 protein once. In the table there are 400,000 to 550,000 distinct CDR3 sequences, approximately 25% of which are singletons. Sequencing was done on a sample of blood. Every receptor here comes from a woman in her twenties or thirties with Graves' ophthalmopathy. CDR3s include the opening cysteine and the closing phenylalanine or tryptophan. D genes are given only for firm matches. The listing skips clone size in some rows; elsewhere it reads once, few, many or a size class.

v_call	cdr3_length	d_call	j_call	clone_size	cdr3_aa	cdr3_nt
TRBV3-1	16	TRBD2	TRBJ2-2	few	CASSQIGAGGTGELFF	TGTGCCAGCAGCCAAATAGGGGCGGGGGGCACCGGGGAGCTGTTTTTT
TRBV14	16	.	TRBJ2-7	many	CASSHWDKSSPYEQYF	TGTGCCAGCAGCCATTGGGACAAATCCTCTCCCTACGAGCAGTACTTC
TRBV4-2	16	TRBD1	TRBJ1-2	many	CASSQVQGGAGYGYTF	TGTGCCAGCAGCCAAGTCCAGGGGGGGGCTGGCTATGGCTACACCTTC
TRBV7-3	15	.	TRBJ2-5	many	CASSLISSHTETQYF	TGTGCCAGCAGCTTAATTAGCTCCCACACGGAGACCCAGTACTTC
TRBV5-1	15	.	TRBJ1-3	many	CASRAAGASGNTIYF	TGCGCCAGCAGAGCAGCGGGGGCCTCTGGAAACACCATATATTTT
TRBV6-2/TRBV6-3	14	TRBD1	TRBJ1-5	many	CASSDGQGFQPQHF	TGTGCCAGCAGCGACGGACAGGGCTTTCAGCCCCAGCATTTT
TRBV6-5	15	TRBD1	TRBJ2-7	few	CASSYSGQGSSEQYF	TGTGCCAGCAGTTACTCGGGACAGGGATCGTCCGAGCAGTACTTC
TRBV12-3/TRBV12-4	14	TRBD1	TRBJ2-3	.	CASSKTGGTDTQYF	TGTGCCAGCAGTAAGACAGGGGGCACAGATACGCAGTATTTT
TRBV7-2	16	.	TRBJ2-4	many	CASSQRWGAGKNIQYF	TGTGCCAGCAGCCAGAGATGGGGGGCCGGCAAAAACATTCAGTACTTC
TRBV3-1	14	.	TRBJ2-2	.	CASSRTVWTGELFF	TGTGCCAGCAGTCGGACAGTCTGGACCGGGGAGCTGTTTTTT
TRBV3-1	15	TRBD2	TRBJ2-5	.	CASSQGRGGQETQYF	TGTGCCAGCAGCCAAGGGCGGGGAGGGCAAGAGACCCAGTACTTC
TRBV6-2/TRBV6-3	13	.	TRBJ2-7	once	CASGQGPSREQYF	TGTGCCAGCGGTCAGGGGCCTTCGAGGGAGCAGTACTTC
TRBV27	17	.	TRBJ2-2	.	CASSSLGIRPDTGELFF	TGTGCCAGCAGTTCACTGGGGATCCGGCCGGACACCGGGGAGCTGTTTTTT
TRBV9	14	.	TRBJ2-7	many	CASSVDGSQHEQYF	TGTGCCAGCAGCGTAGACGGCAGCCAACACGAGCAGTACTTC
TRBV20-1	15	TRBD1	TRBJ1-2	many	CSARDAQGANYGYTF	TGCAGTGCTAGAGATGCCCAGGGGGCGAACTATGGCTACACCTTC
TRBV10-3	12	.	TRBJ1-3	many	CAISAPGNTIYF	TGTGCCATCAGTGCACCTGGAAACACCATATATTTT
TRBV6-5	16	.	TRBJ1-6	many	CASSHVPGSYNSPLHF	TGTGCCAGCAGTCACGTACCGGGTTCCTATAATTCACCCCTCCACTTT
TRBV12-3/TRBV12-4	13	TRBD1	TRBJ1-5	many	CASSRQGYQPQHF	TGTGCCAGCAGCCGACAGGGGTATCAGCCCCAGCATTTT
TRBV10-3	15	.	TRBJ2-4	many	CAISDTTHGGNIQYF	TGTGCCATCAGCGACACCACGCATGGGGGAAACATTCAGTACTTC
TRBV5-1	15	TRBD2	TRBJ2-7	.	CASSWGGGNSYEQYF	TGCGCCAGCAGCTGGGGCGGGGGGAACTCCTACGAGCAGTACTTC
TRBV19	16	TRBD2	TRBJ2-1	many	CASSIGAGLRGNEQFF	TGTGCCAGTAGTATCGGAGCGGGACTCCGGGGGAATGAGCAGTTCTTC
TRBV20-1	12	TRBD1	TRBJ2-5	many	CSAWTGAKTQYF	TGCAGTGCCTGGACAGGGGCGAAGACCCAGTACTTC
TRBV14	21	.	TRBJ2-3	.	CASSRTYYSISGQGSTDTQYF	TGTGCCAGCAGCCGGACTTACTATTCAATTTCGGGACAAGGCAGCACAGATACGCAGTATTTT
TRBV20-1	15	.	TRBJ1-2	few	CSARDGTREDRGYTF	TGCAGTGCTAGAGATGGGACACGGGAAGACAGGGGCTACACCTTC
TRBV10-1	10	TRBD2	TRBJ2-7	.	CVSGAYEQYF	TGCGTCAGCGGGGCATACGAGCAGTACTTC
TRBV5-1	14	.	TRBJ1-2	many	CASSLGANNYGYTF	TGCGCCAGCAGCTTGGGTGCCAACAACTATGGCTACACCTTC
TRBV10-3	13	TRBD1	TRBJ2-5	many	CAISEQGQETQYF	TGTGCCATCAGTGAACAGGGGCAAGAGACCCAGTACTTC
TRBV11-2	15	TRBD1	TRBJ2-5	.	CASSPGQGSGETQYF	TGTGCCAGCAGCCCAGGACAGGGGAGCGGAGAGACCCAGTACTTC
TRBV5-1	16	.	TRBJ2-5	.	CASMWSGGNRGETQYF	TGCGCCAGCATGTGGAGTGGCGGGAACCGCGGGGAGACCCAGTACTTC
TRBV20-1	13	TRBD1	TRBJ2-7	many	CSALRQGGYEQYF	TGCAGTGCCCTAAGACAGGGCGGTTACGAGCAGTACTTC
TRBV20-1	13	.	TRBJ1-2	many	CSATLPGGYGYTF	TGCAGTGCTACCTTACCCGGAGGGTATGGCTACACCTTC
TRBV10-3	14	.	TRBJ1-1	many	CAISESGLRTEAFF	TGTGCCATCAGTGAGTCGGGTCTTCGGACTGAAGCTTTCTTT
TRBV19	13	TRBD1	TRBJ2-5	many	CASRGQVEETQYF	TGTGCCAGTAGAGGACAGGTGGAAGAGACCCAGTACTTC
TRBV12-3/TRBV12-4	16	.	TRBJ2-5	.	CASSPTMWADQETQYF	TGTGCCAGCAGTCCGACCATGTGGGCCGACCAAGAGACCCAGTACTTC
TRBV6-1	14	TRBD1	TRBJ1-1	many	CASTRTGMNTEAFF	TGTGCCAGCACGCGGACAGGAATGAACACTGAAGCTTTCTTT
TRBV6-1	14	.	TRBJ1-1	.	CASSPPQGGTEAFF	TGTGCCAGCAGCCCTCCCCAGGGAGGGACTGAAGCTTTCTTT
TRBV29-1	10	.	TRBJ1-1	many	CSVEEGAPLF	TGCAGCGTTGAGGAAGGTGCACCCCTCTTT
TRBV11-2	15	TRBD2	TRBJ2-7	.	CASSLTSGTPYEQYF	TGTGCCAGCAGCTTGACTAGCGGAACTCCCTACGAGCAGTACTTC